What follows are 25 T cell receptor beta chains derived from one specimen sequenced in a study of blood T cell repertoires in COVID-19. Generated by immunoSEQ multiplex PCR, the TCRdb table keeps only in-frame clones and is missing some. Seen here are about 130,000 clones, around 79% observed once, and the top ten hold roughly 4.9%. Sequencing was performed on peripheral blood. Receptors originate from a woman in her seventies with COVID-19, enrolled during active disease.

This clone was picked up one time. V is TRBV9 and J is TRBJ2-3, with TRBD1 matching 8 bases. The germline gives CDR1 SGDLS, CDR2 YYNGEE. Unmatched junction bases numbered 11, after V lost 3 bases and J lost 2 bases. This CDR3 is built from 17 residues. CDR3 nucleotides: TGTGCCAGCAGCGGAAGACAGGGGCCCACATACACAGATACGCAGTATTTT. As protein: CASSGRQGPTYTDTQYF.

J is TRBJ1-5 and V is TRBV19; TRBD1 agrees at 7 bases. The junction had 7 bases not matched to a gene; V was cut back by 3 bases and J by 2 bases. The CDR3 sequence is 16 residues long. Germline V gene sequence: CDR1 LNHDA, CDR2 SQIVND (reference sequence). As DNA, the CDR3 is TGTGCCAGTAGTATCCCGACAGGGTTCGGCAATCAGCCCCAGCATTTT. Amino acids: CASSIPTGFGNQPQHF.

This chain links TRBV5-1 with TRBJ2-5, with 7 bases that match TRBD2. This CDR3 is built from 15 residues. Germline V CDR1 and CDR2: SGHRS, YFSETQ. V lost 1 base, J lost 5 bases, and 8 bases stayed unmatched. In DNA, the CDR3 is TGCGCCAGCAGCTTGCGGAGCGGGGTGGGGGAGACCCAGTACTTC. Its translation: CASSLRSGVGETQYF.

This sequence joins TRBV4-2 and TRBJ1-2; D call uncertain. CDR1 is LGHNA, CDR2 YNFKEQ, per germline. V lost 7 bases, J lost 8 bases, and 17 bases lay in between. This CDR3 is 13 amino acids long. CDR3 protein: CASTTQTGEGYTF. The DNA for the CDR3 is TGTGCCAGCACCACCCAAACGGGAGAGGGCTACACCTTC.

The chain employs TRBV28 and TRBJ1-5; 7 bases agree with TRBD1. Trimming took 6 bases from V and 4 from J; bases not matched to a gene: 3. Germline CDR1 is MDHEN and CDR2 is SYDVKM. The CDR3 sequence is 13 residues long. The CDR3 nucleotides read TGTGCCAGCAGGGACAGGTCGAATCAGCCCCAGCATTTT. Amino acids: CASRDRSNQPQHF.

The chain employs TRBV30 and TRBJ2-7, with a weak D call TRBD2 (5 bases). Germline V lookup: CDR1 GTSNPN, CDR2 SVGIG (reference sequence). Trimming left V 4 bases short and J 3 bases short, with 10 bases between. This CDR3 has 12 residues. As DNA, the CDR3 is TGTGCCTGGACCGCGGGTAGCTACGAGCAGTACTTC. Protein: CAWTAGSYEQYF.

The CDR3 region is CASSTLGQVYGYTF. The CDR3 DNA reads TGTGCCAGTAGTACCCTTGGCCAGGTCTATGGCTACACCTTC. V and J are TRBV19 and TRBJ1-2; D gene uncertain. Germline V lookup: CDR1 LNHDA, CDR2 SQIVND (reference sequence). CDR3 length: 14 residues. V gave up 4 bases and J gave up 4 bases, with 13 bases separating them.

This clone was observed once. The chain is built from TRBV10-3 and TRBJ1-1, with D perhaps matching TRBD1 (5 bases). Trimming took 0 bases from V and 9 from J, leaving 11 bases between them. The CDR3 consists of 13 residues. Germline-derived CDR1 and CDR2 are ENHRY and SYGVKD. The CDR3 sequence: CAISESKGDQAFF. CDR3 sequence (DNA): TGTGCCATCAGTGAGTCGAAAGGGGATCAAGCTTTCTTT.

V gene TRBV7-6 combines with J gene TRBJ1-5; 9 bases map to TRBD1. In germline, CDR1 is SGHVS, CDR2 FNYEAQ. V gave up 5 bases and J gave up 2 bases; unmatched junction bases: 4. This CDR3 contains 15 residues. In DNA, the CDR3 is TGTGCCAGCAGCCCAGGGGACAGGGGCAATCAGCCCCAGCATTTT. Translation: CASSPGDRGNQPQHF.

The V and J genes are TRBV7-8 and TRBJ2-7, with TRBD1 matching 7 bases. The CDR3 consists of 13 residues. The J segment lost 2 bases and the V segment lost 5 bases, leaving 3 bases of the junction unmatched. Germline-derived CDR1 and CDR2 are SGHVS and FQNEAQ. The CDR3 here is CASSPDRAYEQYF. Written as DNA, the CDR3 is TGTGCCAGCAGCCCCGACAGGGCCTACGAGCAGTACTTC.

The chain joins TRBV5-4 to TRBJ2-5; 7 bases fit TRBD2. After removal of 4 bases from V and 5 bases from J, the junction contained 8 bases not matched to a gene. The CDR3 length is 14 residues. CDR1 and CDR2 (germline): SGHNT, YYREEE (reference sequence). The CDR3 sequence is CASSPVGGGETQYF. CDR3 DNA: TGTGCCAGCAGCCCGGTGGGGGGAGGGGAGACCCAGTACTTC.

The CDR3 region has the DNA TGTGCCAGCAGAGCAATAGCGGGGGAGGGCACCGGGGAGCTGTTTTTT. Translated: CASRAIAGEGTGELFF. The chain is built from TRBV4-2 and TRBJ2-2, with 9 bases fitting TRBD2. CDR3 length: 16 residues. V shed 6 bases, J shed 4 bases, and the junction held 9 bases outside the gene matches. CDR1 and CDR2 (germline): LGHNA, YNFKEQ.

The genes are TRBV5-4 and TRBJ2-2; D might be TRBD2 (5 bases). V lost 3 bases to trimming and J lost 2 bases, with 11 bases between them. The CDR3 runs 15 residues. From germline, CDR1 is SGHNT and CDR2 YYREEE (reference sequence). CDR3 DNA: TGTGCCAGCAGCTCGACTACCCGCAACACCGGGGAGCTGTTTTTT. It translates to CASSSTTRNTGELFF.

The chain uses TRBV4-1 and TRBJ2-7; tentative D call: TRBD2 (6 bases). V lost 4 bases and J lost 4, with 11 bases in between. The V gene's germline CDR1 is MGHRA and CDR2 YSYEKL. There are 13 residues in the CDR3. CDR3: CASSPSGGYEQYF. As DNA, the CDR3 is TGCGCCAGCAGCCCCTCCGGGGGATACGAGCAGTACTTC.

The rearrangement uses TRBV20-1 and TRBJ2-7; weak D call: TRBD2 (5 bases). Germline V gives CDR1 DFQATT, CDR2 SNEGSKA (reference sequence). CDR3 length: 13 residues. The V and J ends lost 3 bases and 2 bases respectively, with 11 bases between them. The CDR3 DNA reads TGCAGTGCTAGTTTACCCGGGACCTACGAGCAGTACTTC. This codes for CSASLPGTYEQYF.

This chain joins TRBV2 and TRBJ1-3; unclear D gene. The CDR3 has 13 amino acids. From germline, CDR1 is SNHLY and CDR2 FYNNEI. Trimming removed 6 bases at V and 1 base at J, with 7 bases between. CDR3 protein: CASREQSGNTIYF. The CDR3 DNA reads TGTGCCAGCAGGGAACAGTCTGGAAACACCATATATTTT.

The genes are TRBV3-1 (or the pseudogene TRBV3-2) and TRBJ2-3; 8 nucleotides match TRBD2. Germline V lookup: CDR1 LGHDT, CDR2 YNNKEL (reference sequence). J lost 4 bases, V lost 2 bases, and 2 bases had no gene match. The CDR3 spans 14 residues. The CDR3 region is CASSQSGGPDTQYF. The CDR3 DNA reads TGTGCCAGCAGCCAATCGGGGGGGCCAGATACGCAGTATTTT.

The chain is built from TRBV30 and TRBJ1-2; D may be TRBD1 (5 bases). There are 12 residues in the CDR3. Germline lookup yields CDR1 GTSNPN and CDR2 SVGIG (reference sequence). V lost 5 bases to trimming and J lost 6 bases, with 13 bases between them. DNA for the CDR3: TGTGCCTGGGCGCCCAGGGTTGATGGCTACACCTTC. This translates into CAWAPRVDGYTF. Full variable domain (remainder filled in from reference TRBV30 and TRBJ1-2): SQTIHQWPATLVQPVGSPLSLECTVEGTSNPNLYWYRQAAGRGLQLLFYSVGIGQISSEVPQNLSASRPQDRQFILSSKKLLLSDSGFYLCAWAPRVDGYTFGSGTRLTVV.

This clone showed up just a few times. The J gene is TRBJ1-4, the V gene TRBV13; tentative D call: TRBD1 (5 bases). Trimming pared 4 bases from V and 10 bases from J, leaving 19 bases between. This CDR3 is built from 15 residues. Germline V gene lookup returns CDR1 PRHDT and CDR2 FYEKMQ (reference sequence). The CDR3 nucleotides read TGTGCCAGCAGCTCCCGCGCCGGGGGGATAGGAAAACTGTTTTTT. Its protein is CASSSRAGGIGKLFF.

This clone was observed a handful of times. J is TRBJ2-7 and V is TRBV9, with 11 bases lining up with TRBD1. This CDR3 contains 15 residues. CDR1 and CDR2 from the germline V gene are SGDLS and YYNGEE. V shed 3 bases, J shed 2 bases, and the junction held 4 bases outside the gene matches. The CDR3, as DNA: TGTGCCAGCAGCGAGGGGACAGGGGGGACCTACGAGCAGTACTTC. It codes for CASSEGTGGTYEQYF.

The rearrangement links TRBV7-2 to TRBJ1-2; perhaps TRBD1 as D (6 bases). The CDR3 has 15 residues. Germline V gives CDR1 SGHTA, CDR2 FQGNSA. V lost 4 bases and J lost 4, with 16 bases in between. Here the CDR3 DNA reads TGTGCCAGCAGCTCTAATCTACAGGGCGGCTATGGCTACACCTTC. This encodes CASSSNLQGGYGYTF.

The chain has TRBV4-1 and TRBJ1-2; D is possibly TRBD1 (6 bases). V lost 2 bases and J lost 0, with 7 bases in between. The CDR3 has 14 amino acids. The germline CDR1 and CDR2 sequences are MGHRA and YSYEKL. This chain's CDR3 is CASSQTGTNYGYTF. The DNA of the CDR3 is TGCGCCAGCAGCCAAACAGGGACTAACTATGGCTACACCTTC.

The chain combines TRBV15 with TRBJ2-5; 9 positions agree with TRBD2. Per the germline V gene, CDR1 is LNHNV and CDR2 is YYDKDF (reference sequence). CDR3 length: 14 amino acids. V lost 4 bases and J lost 7; bases outside the gene matches: 7. CDR3 DNA: TGTGCCACCAGCAAGCGGGGGGACGGGGGGACCCAGTACTTC. Encoded protein: CATSKRGDGGTQYF.

The J gene is TRBJ2-3, the V gene TRBV20-1; D not resolved. Germline CDR1 DFQATT, CDR2 SNEGSKA (reference sequence). The V and J ends lost 3 bases and 9 bases respectively, with 10 bases between them. The CDR3 covers 11 residues. The CDR3 sequence: CSASHPRTQYF. The CDR3 nucleotides are TGCAGTGCTAGTCATCCTAGAACGCAGTATTTT.

The V call is TRBV7-8, the J call TRBJ2-2; D is ambiguous. The CDR3 totals 14 residues. Trimming removed 0 bases at V and 3 bases at J, with 5 bases between. Germline-derived CDR1 and CDR2 are SGHVS and FQNEAQ. This chain's CDR3 is CASSLAQYTGELFF. CDR3 nucleotides: TGTGCCAGCAGCTTAGCCCAGTACACCGGGGAGCTGTTTTTT.